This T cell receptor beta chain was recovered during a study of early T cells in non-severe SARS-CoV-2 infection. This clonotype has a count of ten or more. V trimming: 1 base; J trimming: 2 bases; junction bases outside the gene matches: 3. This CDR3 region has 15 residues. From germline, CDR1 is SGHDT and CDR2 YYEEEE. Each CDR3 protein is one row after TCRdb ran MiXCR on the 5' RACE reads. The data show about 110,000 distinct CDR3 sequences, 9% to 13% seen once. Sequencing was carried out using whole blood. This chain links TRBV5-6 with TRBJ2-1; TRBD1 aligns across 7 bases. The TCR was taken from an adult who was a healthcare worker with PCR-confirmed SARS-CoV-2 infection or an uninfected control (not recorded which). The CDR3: CASSLNRGPYNEQFF. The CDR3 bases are TGTGCCAGCAGCTTGAACAGGGGTCCCTACAATGAGCAGTTCTTC.